The 20 T cell receptor beta chains in this list originate from one sample, sequenced in a study of T-cell reconstitution after alpha-beta-depleted transplantation in children. Molecular barcoding with unique molecular identifiers was used for the TCRbeta library. In TCRdb, the PCR reads were re-called with MiXCR into one record per CDR3 protein. The sample has about 980,000 distinct CDR3 sequences; about 31% are singletons. Sequences were derived from PBMCs, mostly from graft donor cells, sampled 360 days after TCRalphabeta/CD19-depleted stem cell transplant. These receptors all come from a boy younger than two who had a stem cell transplant for SCID, so the T cells may come from the graft donor.

The chain joins TRBV5-1 to TRBJ2-7; perhaps TRBD1 as D (6 bases). Between the trimmed V and J ends, which lost 4 bases and 0 bases, there was a span of 14 bases. The germline CDR1 and CDR2 sequences are SGHRS and YFSETQ. The CDR3 contains 15 residues. CDR3 coding DNA: TGCGCCAGCAGCATTCTGACAGGCTTCTCCTACGAGCAGTACTTC. It encodes CASSILTGFSYEQYF.

The chain recombines TRBV20-1 with TRBJ2-1; 8 positions match TRBD2. The junction had 14 bases not matched to a gene; V was cut back by 3 bases and J by 10 bases. The length of the CDR3 is 15 residues. Germline V gene lookup returns CDR1 DFQATT and CDR2 SNEGSKA (reference sequence). CDR3: CSASWAGGAVREQFF. The CDR3 DNA sequence: TGCAGTGCTAGCTGGGCCGGGGGGGCCGTGAGAGAGCAGTTCTTC.

This chain links TRBV7-2 with TRBJ2-5; perhaps TRBD1 as D (5 bases). The CDR3 totals 15 residues. Germline V gene data show CDR1 as SGHTA and CDR2 as FQGNSA. V was cut by 1 base and J by 7 bases, with 16 bases left in between. For the CDR3, the DNA is TGTGCCAGCAGCTTAGTGACAGTCGCAACCGGGACCCAGTACTTC. Protein sequence: CASSLVTVATGTQYF.

This clonotype was counted a few times. The chain employs TRBV12-3 or TRBV12-4 and TRBJ1-3; 8 bases line up with TRBD1. Trimming took 6 bases from V and 7 from J; bases not matched to a gene: 8. This CDR3 region has 14 residues. This CDR3 reads CASSPRTGWNTIYF. CDR3 nucleotides: TGTGCCAGCAGCCCTAGGACAGGGTGGAACACCATATATTTT.

In this sample, this clonotype turned up a few times. This sequence joins TRBV18 and TRBJ1-3; no definite D call. The CDR3 is 12 residues long. The ends were cut back, 2 bases at V and 4 bases at J, with 3 bases in the middle. Per germline, CDR1 KGHSH and CDR2 LQKENI. The CDR3 region has the DNA TGTGCCAGCTCACCAAAGGGAAACACCATATATTTT. It specifies CASSPKGNTIYF.

This chain joins TRBV7-8 and TRBJ1-6, with a tentative D call TRBD1 (5 bases). CDR3 size: 17 residues. From germline, CDR1 is SGHVS and CDR2 FQNEAQ. The V end lost 0 bases, the J end lost 10 bases, and 19 bases lay between the germline ends. The CDR3 protein is CASSLAEGSRVHSPLHF. The CDR3 DNA follows: TGTGCCAGCAGCTTAGCGGAAGGGTCCAGGGTGCACTCACCCCTCCACTTT. The full variable domain, in which reference TRBV7-8 and TRBJ1-6 provide the parts outside the CDR3, is GAGVSQSPRYKVAKRGQDVALRCDPISGHVSLFWYQQALGQGPEFLTYFQNEAQLDKSGLPSDRFFAERPEGSVSTLKIQRTQQEDSAVYLCASSLAEGSRVHSPLHFGNGTRLTVT.

The chain links TRBV7-9 to TRBJ2-5; either TRBD1 or TRBD2 may fit D (5 bases each). The CDR3 contains 15 residues. V shed 5 bases and J shed 4 bases, with 17 bases lying between them. Germline CDR1 reads SEHNR; CDR2 reads FQNEAQ (reference sequence). CDR3 coding DNA: TGTGCCAGCAGCATGGACCGCTTGAGGGGAGAGACCCAGTACTTC. This sequence encodes CASSMDRLRGETQYF.

Only a few counts were recorded for this clonotype. The chain recombines TRBV12-3 or TRBV12-4 with TRBJ2-7; 7 bases match TRBD1. The length of the CDR3 is 12 residues. With V trimmed by 8 bases and J by 4 bases, 5 bases remained unmatched. The CDR3 DNA reads TGTGCCAGCGGAACCAGGGGGTACGAGCAGTACTTC. Its translation is CASGTRGYEQYF.

There are many counts of this clonotype. A junction end diverges from the germline sequence, so it may reflect a read error. CDR3 sequence: CASSLVTGQETQYF. The DNA of the CDR3 is TGTGCCAGCAGCTTAGTTACAGGCCAAGAGACCCAGTACTTC. The rearrangement joins TRBV5-1 to TRBJ2-5; perhaps TRBD1 as D (5 bases). This CDR3 spans 14 amino acids. Per the germline V gene, CDR1 is SGHRS and CDR2 is YFSETQ. Together with reference TRBV5-1 and TRBJ2-5, the CDR3 gives the full variable domain: KAGVTQTPRYLIKTRGQQVTLSCSPISGHRSVSWYQQTPGQGLQFLFEYFSETQRNKGNFPGRFSGRQFSNSRSEMNVSTLELGDSALYLCASSLVTGQETQYFGPGTRLLVL.

The rearrangement links TRBV10-1 to TRBJ2-3, with 7 bases that match TRBD2. CDR3 length: 14 residues. V was clipped by 6 bases and J by 4 bases; unmatched bases: 7. Germline lookup yields CDR1 WNHNN and CDR2 SYGVQD (reference sequence). This CDR3 is CASSRGDLSDTQYF. CDR3 sequence (DNA): TGCGCCAGCAGCCGGGGGGACCTCTCAGATACGCAGTATTTT.

This clonotype was picked up a small number of times. This chain connects TRBV7-7 to TRBJ2-5, with D perhaps matching TRBD1 (5 bases). CDR3 size: 13 residues. V was cut by 1 base and J by 7 bases, with 10 bases left in between. Germline lookup yields CDR1 SSHAT and CDR2 FNYEAQ (reference sequence). The CDR3 protein is CASSLGGQGTQYF. CDR3 nucleotides: TGTGCCAGCAGCTTAGGAGGCCAGGGGACCCAGTACTTC.

This clonotype was recorded a few times. The chain employs TRBV29-1 and TRBJ2-5, with 8 bases aligning to TRBD2. Germline CDR1 and CDR2: SQVTM and ANQGSEA. There are 15 residues in the CDR3. V was clipped by 8 bases and J by 2 bases; unmatched bases: 13. As DNA, the CDR3 is TGCAGCCCCCCGCGGGAGGATCCCATTCAAGAGACCCAGTACTTC. Its protein product is CSPPREDPIQETQYF.

The chain has TRBV19 and TRBJ1-5; the match to TRBD1 covers 9 bases. The germline gives CDR1 LNHDA, CDR2 SQIVND (reference sequence). After removal of 7 bases from V and 6 bases from J, the junction contained 7 bases not matched to a gene. There are 14 residues in the CDR3. The CDR3 loop is CASTPSDRGQPQHF. The CDR3 DNA sequence: TGTGCCAGTACCCCGTCGGACAGGGGTCAGCCCCAGCATTTT.

A few counts support this clonotype. The CDR3 sequence is CASSTSGTGFNEQFF. CDR3 coding DNA: TGTGCCAGCAGCACTTCCGGGACAGGGTTCAATGAGCAGTTCTTC. The chain uses TRBV9 and TRBJ2-1, with 9 bases aligning to TRBD1. The CDR3 is 15 residues long. The ends lost 4 bases at V and 6 bases at J; junction bases unmatched: 8. Germline V gives CDR1 SGDLS, CDR2 YYNGEE.

With regard to this clonotype: The conserved phenylalanine or tryptophan normally closing the CDR3 is absent here, so this likely arose from a read error. The genes are TRBV10-3 and TRBJ2-7; 8 nucleotides agree with TRBD2. The CDR3 is 18 amino acids. The germline V gene encodes CDR1 ENHRY and CDR2 SYGVKD. J was trimmed by 7 bases and V by 3 bases; bases with no gene match: 20. This CDR3 is CAISERPVVAGKPGEQYC. The CDR3 DNA sequence: TGTGCCATCAGTGAACGGCCGGTTGTAGCGGGAAAACCGGGTGAGCAGTACTGC.

The CDR3: CASSFREGGFDGYTF. CDR3 in DNA: TGTGCCAGCAGTTTCCGTGAGGGGGGTTTCGATGGCTACACCTTC. The V gene is TRBV12-3 or TRBV12-4, the J gene TRBJ1-2, with a possible D match to TRBD1 (6 bases). Trimming removed 3 bases at V and 6 bases at J, with 17 bases between. The CDR3 totals 15 residues.

The chain carries TRBV5-6 and TRBJ2-3; D ambiguous. The CDR3 sequence is 15 residues long. V was clipped by 0 bases and J by 6 bases, with 14 bases between them. The V gene's germline CDR1 is SGHDT and CDR2 YYEEEE. As DNA, the CDR3 is TGTGCCAGCAGCTTGGGTGATAAGTGGTGGGATACGCAGTATTTT. It specifies CASSLGDKWWDTQYF.

The rearrangement joins TRBV4-3 to TRBJ2-3; 7 positions match TRBD2. V lost 1 base and J lost 5; bases outside the gene matches: 15. The CDR3 has 18 amino acids. The V gene's germline CDR1 is LGHNA and CDR2 YSLEER. The CDR3 nucleotides read TGCGCCAGCAGCCAAGGCCGAGGACTAGTCCTGCTCAGAGATACGCAGTATTTT. Its protein is CASSQGRGLVLLRDTQYF.

This chain joins TRBV12-3 or TRBV12-4 and TRBJ2-1; no reliable D call. This CDR3 contains 13 residues. Trimming pared 1 base from V and 7 bases from J, leaving 8 bases between. CDR3 residues: CASSLGSANEQFF. CDR3 DNA: TGTGCCAGCAGTTTAGGTTCGGCTAATGAGCAGTTCTTC.

There are a few counts of this clonotype. V is TRBV7-2 and J is TRBJ1-3; D call uncertain. The CDR3 is 14 amino acids. V gave up 5 bases and J gave up 5 bases, with 13 bases separating them. Germline values: CDR1 SGHTA, CDR2 FQGNSA. The CDR3 sequence is CASSPQAARNTIYF. The CDR3 nucleotides are TGTGCCAGCAGCCCCCAGGCAGCCAGAAACACCATATATTTT.